This TCR beta chain was recovered during a study of blood T cell repertoires in COVID-19. Study in general: The analysed material was cDNA or gDNA that came from T cells, B-cell-depleted T cells, or PBMCs.

CDR1 and CDR2 (germline): SGHRS, YFSETQ. This CDR3 comprises 15 residues. The V and J ends lost 2 bases and 4 bases respectively, with 15 bases between them. The assay was immunoSEQ multiplex PCR, and TCRdb's table has in-frame clones only and misses some. The sample includes about 90,000 clones, approximately 92% of them seen just once. Material for sequencing was peripheral blood. This clonotype was sampled from a woman in her sixties with active COVID-19. The J gene is TRBJ1-2, the V gene TRBV5-1; D ambiguous. CDR3 bases: TGCGCCAGCAGCTTAGGAGACTTAATCGGCTATGGCTACACCTTC. Translating it yields CASSLGDLIGYGYTF. Drawing the rest from reference TRBV5-1 and TRBJ1-2, the complete variable domain is KAGVTQTPRYLIKTRGQQVTLSCSPISGHRSVSWYQQTPGQGLQFLFEYFSETQRNKGNFPGRFSGRQFSNSRSEMNVSTLELGDSALYLCASSLGDLIGYGYTFGSGTRLTVV.